The source of this T cell receptor (beta chain) is a study of Graves' ophthalmopathy and Graves' hyperthyroidism. The TCR beta CDR3 regions underwent amplification from RNA transcripts. In the first round, RT-PCR was carried out with HTBI primers, and a multiplex PCR formed the second round. TCRdb re-called the multiplex PCR reads through MiXCR, storing one row per CDR3 protein. The sample has over a million distinct CDR3 sequences, 35% to 45% seen once; the top ten hold roughly 11%. Per the germline V gene, CDR1 is LNHNV and CDR2 is YYDKDF (reference sequence). The CDR3 is 15 residues long. Trimming pared 3 bases from V and 6 bases from J, leaving 14 bases between.

J is TRBJ2-2 and V is TRBV15; perhaps TRBD2 as D (5 bases). This clonotype was obtained from an adult man with Graves' hyperthyroidism. The sequencing sample was made of peripheral blood or thyroid tissue (not recorded which). As DNA, the CDR3 is TGTGCCACCAGCAGTGCCAGCGGTATCGCCGGGGAGCTGTTTTTT. Protein: CATSSASGIAGELFF.